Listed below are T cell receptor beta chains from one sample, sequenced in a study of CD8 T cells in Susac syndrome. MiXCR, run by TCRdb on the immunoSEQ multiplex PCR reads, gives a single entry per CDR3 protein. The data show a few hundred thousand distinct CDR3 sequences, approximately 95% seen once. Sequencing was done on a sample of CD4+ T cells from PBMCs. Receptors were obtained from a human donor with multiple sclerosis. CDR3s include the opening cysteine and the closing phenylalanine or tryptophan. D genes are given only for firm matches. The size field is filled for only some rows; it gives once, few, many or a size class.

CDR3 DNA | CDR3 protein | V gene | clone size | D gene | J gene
TGTGCCAGCAGCTCCCCCCGACCCCTAGCGGGGGGTCCATACAATGAGCAGTTCTTC | CASSSPRPLAGGPYNEQFF | TRBV7-2 | - | TRBD2 | TRBJ2-1
TGTGCCAGCAGCCAACTCAAAAACACTGAAGCTTTCTTT | CASSQLKNTEAFF | TRBV3-1 | - | - | TRBJ1-1
TGTGCCTGGAGTGTAAGAACAGCTGAAAAACTGTTTTTT | CAWSVRTAEKLFF | TRBV30 | - | - | TRBJ1-4
TGTGCCAGCAGCCCAATAGGGCCAGGGGGAGATCAGCCCCAGCATTTT | CASSPIGPGGDQPQHF | TRBV7-8 | - | TRBD1 | TRBJ1-5
TGTGCCAGCAGCCGGGACAGGGGGCCCACAGATACGCAGTATTTT | CASSRDRGPTDTQYF | TRBV11-2 | - | TRBD1 | TRBJ2-3
TGTGCCAGCATTTGGCGACTAGCGGGGGGGCAGCAGTTCTTC | CASIWRLAGGQQFF | TRBV2 | - | TRBD2 | TRBJ2-1
TGTGCCAGCAGCCAAGTTTGGGGGACTTATGCCACCGGGGAGCTGTTTTTT | CASSQVWGTYATGELFF | TRBV3-1 | - | - | TRBJ2-2
TGTGCCAGCAGCCCCCCGGGGTTGAACACTGAAGCTTTCTTT | CASSPPGLNTEAFF | TRBV11-2 | - | - | TRBJ1-1
TGTGCCAGCAGTCCGGGACCCTCGAGAACCGGGGAGCTGTTTTTT | CASSPGPSRTGELFF | TRBV7-9 | - | - | TRBJ2-2
TGTGCCAGCAGTCAACAGGGTGTCTATGGCTACACCTTC | CASSQQGVYGYTF | TRBV27 | - | - | TRBJ1-2
TGTGCCAGCAGCCAGGGAAGCGTTTATGGCTACACCTTC | CASSQGSVYGYTF | TRBV16 | - | - | TRBJ1-2
TGTGCCTGGAGTGTGTCTAACAATGAGCAGTTCTTC | CAWSVSNNEQFF | TRBV30 | once | - | TRBJ2-1
TGTGCCAGCAGCCCCGGTAGGGGGTTCACAGATACGCAGTATTTT | CASSPGRGFTDTQYF | TRBV2 | - | - | TRBJ2-3
TGTGCCAGCAGCTTAGATCCGGTGGGGACTAGCCTTTACAATGAGCAGTTCTTC | CASSLDPVGTSLYNEQFF | TRBV7-3 | - | TRBD2 | TRBJ2-1
TGTGCCAGCAGCCAAGATATGACAGGGAAGGAGTACTTC | CASSQDMTGKEYF | TRBV14 | - | TRBD1 | TRBJ2-7
TGTGCCAGCAGCCTACCGACCTCTGGGGCCAACGTCCTGACTTTC | CASSLPTSGANVLTF | TRBV7-3 | - | - | TRBJ2-6
TGTGCCAGCAGTTCAGACGTAACGGGACTGGGCAATCAGCCCCAGCATTTT | CASSSDVTGLGNQPQHF | TRBV12-3/TRBV12-4 | - | - | TRBJ1-5
TGCGCCAGCAGCCAAGAAGGGGGGGGTTACAATGAGCAGTTCTTC | CASSQEGGGYNEQFF | TRBV4-1 | - | - | TRBJ2-1
TGCAGTGCTAGGGATGGACAGGCCAATCAGCCCCAGCATTTT | CSARDGQANQPQHF | TRBV20-1 | - | TRBD1 | TRBJ1-5
TGCGCCAGCAGCTTGGGACACCCTAACTATGGCTACACCTTC | CASSLGHPNYGYTF | TRBV5-1 | - | - | TRBJ1-2
TGCAGTGCAAGTGGCGGGACAGGGGACTCTGGGGCCAACGTCCTGACTTTC | CSASGGTGDSGANVLTF | TRBV20-1 | - | TRBD1 | TRBJ2-6
TGTGCCAGTAGCTTAACAGAGAACTATGGCTACACCTTC | CASSLTENYGYTF | TRBV19 | - | - | TRBJ1-2
TGTGCCAGCAGTCGATTGACAGGGCAACAGCCCCAGCATTTT | CASSRLTGQQPQHF | TRBV12-3/TRBV12-4 | - | TRBD1 | TRBJ1-5
TGTGCCAGCAGCACTCTAAGCGGGGGGGCCCAAGAGACCCAGTACTTC | CASSTLSGGAQETQYF | TRBV7-2 | - | TRBD2 | TRBJ2-5
TGTGCCTGGAGTAAAGGACAGGGGGCGGATGGCTACACCTTC | CAWSKGQGADGYTF | TRBV30 | - | TRBD1 | TRBJ1-2
TGCAGCGTTGCCACAGATATGAACACTGAAGCTTTCTTT | CSVATDMNTEAFF | TRBV29-1 | - | - | TRBJ1-1
TGTGCCAGCAGTACGACAGTTACTGGGCCCCAGCATTTT | CASSTTVTGPQHF | TRBV6-1 | - | - | TRBJ1-5
TGCAGTGCTAGAGATAAGGCGAGGAGCTCCTATAATTCACCCCTCCACTTT | CSARDKARSSYNSPLHF | TRBV20-1 | once | - | TRBJ1-6
TGTGCCAGCAGTTTATCGTGGGGGAACACTGAAGCTTTCTTT | CASSLSWGNTEAFF | TRBV27 | - | - | TRBJ1-1
TGTGCCAGCAGTTTAATTAGCGGGGGACACGGGACCCAGTACTTC | CASSLISGGHGTQYF | TRBV12-3/TRBV12-4 | once | TRBD2 | TRBJ2-5
TGCAGTGCTGACCTAGCGGGAGGGGAGACCCAGTACTTC | CSADLAGGETQYF | TRBV20-1 | once | TRBD2 | TRBJ2-5
TGTGCCAGCACCCTCTACACAGATACGCAGTATTTT | CASTLYTDTQYF | TRBV13 | once | - | TRBJ2-3
TGTGCCAGCAGTCCTGGCGGGGCGGGGGGCTTCCCAGAGACCCAGTACTTC | CASSPGGAGGFPETQYF | TRBV27 | - | TRBD2 | TRBJ2-5
TGTGCCAGCAGCCAAGATCTTGGGGATATAAGTGGCTACACCTTC | CASSQDLGDISGYTF | TRBV14 | - | - | TRBJ1-2
TGTGCCAGCAGTCGACTGGACAGGGACAATCAGCCCCAGCATTTT | CASSRLDRDNQPQHF | TRBV5-6 | - | TRBD1 | TRBJ1-5
TGTGCCTGGAGTTACATTCGGGGAAATGAGCAGTTCTTC | CAWSYIRGNEQFF | TRBV30 | - | - | TRBJ2-1
TGCAGCGTTTTCCGCGGGGGGGCAGATACGCAGTATTTT | CSVFRGGADTQYF | TRBV29-1 | - | TRBD2 | TRBJ2-3
TGTGCCAGCATGCGGACAGGGTACAATCAGCCCCAGCATTTT | CASMRTGYNQPQHF | TRBV6-5 | - | TRBD1 | TRBJ1-5
TGCAGTGCTAACAGAAACAATGAGCAGTTCTTC | CSANRNNEQFF | TRBV20-1 | - | - | TRBJ2-1
TGCAGTGCTAGAGGGTCGGCCACCTACGAGCAGTACTTC | CSARGSATYEQYF | TRBV20-1 | - | - | TRBJ2-7
TGCAGTGCTCCTCCCCCCGGTGTCGGGACCCAGTACTTC | CSAPPPGVGTQYF | TRBV20-1 | - | - | TRBJ2-5
TGTGCCACCAGTGATTTGTTGGGGCCCCAGTACTTC | CATSDLLGPQYF | TRBV24-1 | - | - | TRBJ2-5
TGTGCCAGCATGACCGGGGGCATAGGTTCACCCCTCCACTTT | CASMTGGIGSPLHF | TRBV28 | - | - | TRBJ1-6
TGTGCCAGCTCACCAGGTCTTGCGGCTGATAATTCACCCCTCCACTTT | CASSPGLAADNSPLHF | TRBV18 | once | - | TRBJ1-6
TGTGCCAGCAGCCCCTATGAAAAACTGTTTTTT | CASSPYEKLFF | TRBV2 | - | - | TRBJ1-4
TGTGCCAGCAGCGTATTGGGGCAGAACACTGAAGCTTTCTTT | CASSVLGQNTEAFF | TRBV9 | - | - | TRBJ1-1
TGTGCCAGCAGCACACGAGAAGGGATTGGGTACACCTTC | CASSTREGIGYTF | TRBV12-3/TRBV12-4 | - | - | TRBJ1-2
TGCAGTGCCGAACCGGGGGGGGATGACGCCCAGTACTTC | CSAEPGGDDAQYF | TRBV20-1 | - | TRBD2 | TRBJ2-5